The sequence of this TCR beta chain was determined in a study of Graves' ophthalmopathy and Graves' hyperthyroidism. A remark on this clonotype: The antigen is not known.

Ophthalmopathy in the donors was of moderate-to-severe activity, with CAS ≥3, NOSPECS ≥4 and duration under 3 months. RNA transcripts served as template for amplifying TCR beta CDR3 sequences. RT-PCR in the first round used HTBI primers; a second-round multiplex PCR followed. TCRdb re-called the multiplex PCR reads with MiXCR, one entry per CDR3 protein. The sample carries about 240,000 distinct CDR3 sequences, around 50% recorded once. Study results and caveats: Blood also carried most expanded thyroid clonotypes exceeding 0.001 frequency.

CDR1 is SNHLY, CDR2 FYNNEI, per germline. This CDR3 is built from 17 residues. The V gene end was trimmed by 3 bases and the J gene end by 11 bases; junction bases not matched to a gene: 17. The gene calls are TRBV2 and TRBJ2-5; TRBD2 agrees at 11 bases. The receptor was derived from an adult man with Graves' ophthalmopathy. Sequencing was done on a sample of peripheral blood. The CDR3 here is CASSDGLAGGTGDTQYF. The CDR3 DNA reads TGTGCCAGCAGTGATGGCCTAGCGGGGGGCACTGGAGATACGCAGTACTTC.